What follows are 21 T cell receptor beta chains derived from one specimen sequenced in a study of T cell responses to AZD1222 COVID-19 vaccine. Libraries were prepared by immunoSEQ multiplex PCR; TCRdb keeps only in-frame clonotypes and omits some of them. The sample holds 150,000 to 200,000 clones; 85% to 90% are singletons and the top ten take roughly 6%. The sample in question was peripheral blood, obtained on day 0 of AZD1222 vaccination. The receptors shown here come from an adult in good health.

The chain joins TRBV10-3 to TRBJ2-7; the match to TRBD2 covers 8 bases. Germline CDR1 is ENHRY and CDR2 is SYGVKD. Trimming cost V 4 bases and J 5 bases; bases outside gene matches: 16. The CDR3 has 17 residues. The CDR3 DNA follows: TGTGCCATCAGTGTGACAGCAGCGGGAGATAAGATCCACGAGCAGTACTTC. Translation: CAISVTAAGDKIHEQYF.

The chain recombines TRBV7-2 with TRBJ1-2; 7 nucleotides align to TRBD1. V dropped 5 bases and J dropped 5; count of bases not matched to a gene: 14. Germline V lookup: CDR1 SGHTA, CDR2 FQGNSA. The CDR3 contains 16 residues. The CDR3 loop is CASSIQTGVDGYGYTF. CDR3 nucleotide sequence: TGTGCCAGCAGCATCCAAACAGGGGTTGATGGGTATGGCTACACCTTC. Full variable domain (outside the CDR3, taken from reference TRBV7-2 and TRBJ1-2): GAGVSQSPSNKVTEKGKDVELRCDPISGHTALYWYRQSLGQGLEFLIYFQGNSAPDKSGLPSDRFSAERTGGSVSTLTIQRTQQEDSAVYLCASSIQTGVDGYGYTFGSGTRLTVV.

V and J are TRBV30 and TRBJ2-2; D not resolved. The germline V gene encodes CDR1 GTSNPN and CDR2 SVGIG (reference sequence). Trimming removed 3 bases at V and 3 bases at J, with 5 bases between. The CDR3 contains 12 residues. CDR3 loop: CAWRLDTGELFF. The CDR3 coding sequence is TGTGCCTGGAGGCTGGACACCGGGGAGCTGTTTTTT.

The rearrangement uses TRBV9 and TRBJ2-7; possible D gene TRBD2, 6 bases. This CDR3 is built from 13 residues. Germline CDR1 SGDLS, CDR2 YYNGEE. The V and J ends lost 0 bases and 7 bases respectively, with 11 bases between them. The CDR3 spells CASSVAGAGEQYF. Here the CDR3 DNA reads TGTGCCAGCAGCGTAGCGGGAGCGGGTGAGCAGTACTTC.

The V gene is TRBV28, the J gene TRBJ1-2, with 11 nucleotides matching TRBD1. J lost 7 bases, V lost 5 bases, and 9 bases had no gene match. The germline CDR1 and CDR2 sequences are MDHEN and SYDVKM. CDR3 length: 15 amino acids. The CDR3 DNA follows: TGTGCCAGCAGTGCCCCGGGACAGGGGGTCGGTGGCTACACCTTC. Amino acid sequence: CASSAPGQGVGGYTF.

CDR3 amino acids: CASSLAAYNEQFF. CDR3 nucleotide sequence: TGTGCCAGCAGCTTAGCAGCTTACAATGAGCAGTTCTTC. The V call is TRBV11-1, the J call TRBJ2-1; no clear D. The germline V gene has CDR1 SGHAT and CDR2 FQDESV (reference sequence). CDR3 size: 13 residues. Trimming left V 0 bases short and J 4 bases short, with 4 bases between.

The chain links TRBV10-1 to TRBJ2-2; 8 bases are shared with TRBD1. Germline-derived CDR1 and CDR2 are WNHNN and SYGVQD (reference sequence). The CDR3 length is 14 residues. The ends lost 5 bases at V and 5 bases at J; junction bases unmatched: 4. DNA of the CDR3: TGCGCCAGCAGTCAGGGGGCAAGAACCGGGGAGCTGTTTTTT. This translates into CASSQGARTGELFF.

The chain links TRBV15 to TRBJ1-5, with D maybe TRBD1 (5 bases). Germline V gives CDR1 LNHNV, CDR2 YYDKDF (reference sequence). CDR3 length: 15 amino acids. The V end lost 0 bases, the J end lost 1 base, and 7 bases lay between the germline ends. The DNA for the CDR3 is TGTGCCACCAGCAGAGAAAGGGACAGCAATCAGCCCCAGCATTTT. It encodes CATSRERDSNQPQHF.

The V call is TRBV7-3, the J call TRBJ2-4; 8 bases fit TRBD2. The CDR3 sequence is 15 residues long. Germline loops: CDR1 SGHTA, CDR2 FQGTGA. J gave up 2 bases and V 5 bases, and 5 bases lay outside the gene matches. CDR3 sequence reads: CASSTLAGTKNIQYF. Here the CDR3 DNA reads TGTGCCAGCAGCACCTTAGCGGGGACCAAAAACATTCAGTACTTC.

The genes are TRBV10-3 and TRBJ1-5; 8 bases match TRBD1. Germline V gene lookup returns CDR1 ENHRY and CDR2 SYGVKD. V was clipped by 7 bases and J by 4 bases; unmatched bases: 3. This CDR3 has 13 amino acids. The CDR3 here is CAITGQVNQPQHF. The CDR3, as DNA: TGTGCCATCACGGGACAGGTTAATCAGCCCCAGCATTTT.

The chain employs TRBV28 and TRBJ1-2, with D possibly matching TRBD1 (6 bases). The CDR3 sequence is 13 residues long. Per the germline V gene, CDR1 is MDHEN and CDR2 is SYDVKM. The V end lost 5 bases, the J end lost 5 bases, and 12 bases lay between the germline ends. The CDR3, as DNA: TGTGCCAGCAGTAGAAGGGGGGGATATGGCTACACCTTC. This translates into CASSRRGGYGYTF.

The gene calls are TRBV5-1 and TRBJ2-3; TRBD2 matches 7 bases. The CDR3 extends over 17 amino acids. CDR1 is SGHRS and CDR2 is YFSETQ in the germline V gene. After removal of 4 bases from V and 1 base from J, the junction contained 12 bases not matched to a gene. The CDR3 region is CASSTAGRGTGTDTQYF. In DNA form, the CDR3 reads TGCGCCAGCAGCACAGCGGGGAGGGGCACCGGCACAGATACGCAGTATTTT.

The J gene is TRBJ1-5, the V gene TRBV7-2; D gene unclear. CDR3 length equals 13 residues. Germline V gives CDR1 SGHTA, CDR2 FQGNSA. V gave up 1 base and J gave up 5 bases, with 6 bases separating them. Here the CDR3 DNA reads TGTGCCAGCAGCTTAGGGATCTATCAGCCCCAGCATTTT. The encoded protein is CASSLGIYQPQHF.

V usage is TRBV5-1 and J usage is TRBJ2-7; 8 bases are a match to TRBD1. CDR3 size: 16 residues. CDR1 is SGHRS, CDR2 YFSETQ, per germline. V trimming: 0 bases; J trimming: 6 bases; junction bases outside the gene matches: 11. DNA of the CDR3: TGCGCCAGCAGCTTGGTCCCGACCACGACAGGGGTCGAGCAGTACTTC. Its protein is CASSLVPTTTGVEQYF.

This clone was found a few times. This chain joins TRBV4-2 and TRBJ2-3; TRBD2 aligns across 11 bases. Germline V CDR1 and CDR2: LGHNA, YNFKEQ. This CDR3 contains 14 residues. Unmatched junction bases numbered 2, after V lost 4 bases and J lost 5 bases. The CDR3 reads CASSPGTSGDTQYF. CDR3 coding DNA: TGTGCCAGCAGCCCCGGGACTAGCGGAGATACGCAGTATTTT.

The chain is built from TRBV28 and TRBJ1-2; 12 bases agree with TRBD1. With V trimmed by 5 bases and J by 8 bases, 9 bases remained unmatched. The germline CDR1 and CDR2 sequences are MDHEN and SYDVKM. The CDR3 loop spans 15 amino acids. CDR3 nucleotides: TGTGCCAGCAGTCCGTCCGGGACAGGGGGCAGGGGCTACACCTTC. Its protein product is CASSPSGTGGRGYTF.

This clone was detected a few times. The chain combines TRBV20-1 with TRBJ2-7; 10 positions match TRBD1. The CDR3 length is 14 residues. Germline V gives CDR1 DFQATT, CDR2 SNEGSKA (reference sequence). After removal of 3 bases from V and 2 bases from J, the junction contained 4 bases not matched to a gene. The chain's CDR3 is CSASKGTGAYEQYF. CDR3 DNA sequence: TGCAGTGCTAGTAAAGGGACAGGGGCCTACGAGCAGTACTTC.

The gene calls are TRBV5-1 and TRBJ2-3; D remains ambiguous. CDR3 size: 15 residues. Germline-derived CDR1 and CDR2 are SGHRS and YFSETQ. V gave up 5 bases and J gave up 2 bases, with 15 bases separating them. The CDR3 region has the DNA TGCGCCAGCAGTTGGGTCCGGTCCCTCACAGATACGCAGTATTTT. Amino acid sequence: CASSWVRSLTDTQYF.

In DNA form, the CDR3 reads TGCAGCGTTGGTAGGGTACAGGGGGCGTCTGGAAACACCATATATTTT. Encoded protein: CSVGRVQGASGNTIYF. The chain joins TRBV29-1 to TRBJ1-3; 9 bases match TRBD1. The CDR3 is 16 residues long. Germline loops: CDR1 SQVTM, CDR2 ANQGSEA. V was clipped by 4 bases and J by 1 base; unmatched bases: 8. The full variable domain, completed using reference TRBV29-1 and TRBJ1-3, is SAVISQKPSRDICQRGTSLTIQCQVDSQVTMMFWYRQQPGQSLTLIATANQGSEATYESGFVIDKFPISRPNLTFSTLTVSNMSPEDSSIYLCSVGRVQGASGNTIYFGEGSWLTVV.

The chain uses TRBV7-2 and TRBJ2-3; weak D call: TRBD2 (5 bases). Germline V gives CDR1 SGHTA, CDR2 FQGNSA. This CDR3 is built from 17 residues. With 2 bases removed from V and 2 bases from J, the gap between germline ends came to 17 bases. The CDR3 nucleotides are TGTGCCAGCAGCTTACTAGCCACCTTATACTTCACAGATACGCAGTATTTT. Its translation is CASSLLATLYFTDTQYF.

The CDR3 loop is CASSYTDLQETQYF. CDR3 in DNA: TGTGCCAGCAGTTACACCGACTTGCAAGAGACCCAGTACTTC. This sequence joins TRBV6-2 or TRBV6-3 and TRBJ2-5; no reliable D call. Germline loops: CDR1 MNHEY, CDR2 SVGEGT. The CDR3 loop spans 14 amino acids. With 2 bases removed from V and 2 bases from J, the gap between germline ends came to 9 bases.